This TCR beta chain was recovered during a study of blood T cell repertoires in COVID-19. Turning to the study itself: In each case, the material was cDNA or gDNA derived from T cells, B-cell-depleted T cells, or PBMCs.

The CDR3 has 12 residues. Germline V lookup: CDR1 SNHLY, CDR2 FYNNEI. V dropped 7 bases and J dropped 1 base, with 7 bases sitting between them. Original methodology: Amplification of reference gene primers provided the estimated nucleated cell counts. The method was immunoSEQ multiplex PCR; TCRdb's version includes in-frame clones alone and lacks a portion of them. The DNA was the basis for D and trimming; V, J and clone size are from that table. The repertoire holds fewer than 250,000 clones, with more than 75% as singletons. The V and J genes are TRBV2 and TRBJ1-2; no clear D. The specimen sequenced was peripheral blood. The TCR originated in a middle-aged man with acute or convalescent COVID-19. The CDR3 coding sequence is TGTGCCAGCAAAATTAATAACTATGGCTACACCTTC. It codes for CASKINNYGYTF.